What follows describes a single T cell receptor (beta chain). The antigen remains undetermined. This sample is part of a study of shared clonotypes between healthy human individuals. About the research overall: The donor pool was made up of a couple of women and a few men aged 18 to 49.

The sequencing of unsorted PBMC DNA took place on ten immunoSEQ deep assay plates. Sequencing used immunoSEQ multiplex PCR; TCRdb keeps in-frame clones, though not all of them. The repertoire includes about 480,000 clones, 60% to 80% of them detected once, and about 12% sits in the top ten. Germline lookup yields CDR1 SQVTM and CDR2 ANQGSEA. V shed 4 bases and J shed 6 bases, with 10 bases lying between them. The CDR3 extends over 13 amino acids. General study points: Depth of sequencing was expected to influence donor clonotype sharing.

Material: PBMCs. The source of this sequence is a woman aged 40-49 years in good health. Some clones in this sample may be carry-over from other donors' samples. The chain links TRBV29-1 to TRBJ1-6, with D perhaps matching TRBD1 (5 bases). The CDR3 sequence is CSVGQGGNSPLHF. DNA for the CDR3: TGCAGCGTTGGGCAGGGTGGTAATTCACCCCTCCACTTT.